This T cell receptor (beta chain) was recorded in a study of beta chain features in type 1 diabetes (dated by TCRdb to the late 2010s). Some background on the complete study: Patients and healthy donors did not differ in mean age, gender distribution, total cell number or subset yield. Across all samples, around 100 million sorted cells were examined, and cell number per subset correlated strongly with RNA yield. In the study, recently diagnosed type 1 diabetes patients and matched healthy donors were compared on the TCRB repertoires of their sorted circulating CD4+ T cell subsets. Regulatory and stem cell-like memory subsets were obtained from only 8 patients and about eight healthy donors, while naive and central memory subsets were obtained from all 28 donors.

CDR1 and CDR2, looked up from the germline V gene (reference sequence), are SEHNR and FQNEAQ. Spanning cysteine to phenylalanine, the CDR3 consists of 14 amino acids. Only the CDR3 region is kept as DNA, spanning 42 bases read in frame from base 1. On this clone itself: What antigen it recognizes has not been identified. One base away there is no much larger clone; base qualities are not given.

Each donor gave one peripheral blood draw, averaging approximately 110 mL, which was collected into heparinised tubes. A BD FACSAria II was used to sort naive, central memory, regulatory and stem cell-like memory CD4+ T cells with a panel that included CD45RO, CCR7, CD25, CD127, CD95 and CD27. Every sorted population had a purity above 95%. PBMCs were separated immediately by Lymphoprep density gradient centrifugation and were stained directly, without being cultured. So that batch effects would be minimized, each experiment stained and sorted samples in pairs, pairing one healthy donor with one patient. All of the isolated RNA was reverse transcribed with the High Capacity cDNA Reverse Transcription Kit, so expressed TCRB transcripts were sequenced. Deep immunoSEQ sequencing was performed on naive, central memory and regulatory T cell samples, with an average of roughly 3.3 million total reads per sample. Sorted cells were lysed in RLT buffer, and RNA was extracted using DNase-treated RNeasy Micro or Mini kits according to cell number. Each cell subset was processed separately to prevent cross-contamination, with patient and healthy donor samples processed together. TCRB sequences were amplified from cDNA with the immunoSEQ multiplex PCR, producing 87-bp fragments spanning the CDR3 region. Sequencing of the amplicons was performed on the Illumina HiSeq platform. The authors' analysis ran thus. PCR bias was computationally corrected using synthetic template baselines, reads within Hamming distance 2 were collapsed, and singletons that could not be merged were discarded. By aligning reads against IMGT, V, D and J genes, CDR3 length, and insertions or deletions at six rearrangement sites were assigned. Within each subset, clonotype counts were normalized to the number of sorted cells before true diversity and Gini coefficients were calculated with the tcR R package. The overlap coefficient, calculated on TCRB nucleotide sequences, was used to quantify repertoire sharing. In TCRdb, the immuneACCESS table is reduced to in-frame sequences with V and J assigned. These tables do not hold every clone; where another copy was compared, an unresolved V gene accounts for under half, and the others remain unexplained. The DNA gave D and trimming, while V, J and clone size come from that table. The sample yields 150,000 to 200,000 clones; approximately 9.1% were counted once. Around 0.7% of the sample belongs to the ten largest clones.

Broad study findings and their caveats: A moderate but significant shortening of TCRB CDR3 length was observed in type 1 diabetes patients in all four CD4+ subsets. At VDJ recombination sites, type 1 diabetes patients had fewer insertions and more deleted nucleotides, which implies abnormalities in thymic rearrangement. PCR might favor shorter templates, but patient and control samples were amplified and corrected together, so any skew would affect both groups equally. Only small numbers of individuals were included in the HLA sub-analyses, which left unresolved whether HLA type had any influence on TCRB rearrangement. The naive, central memory and regulatory TCRB repertoires appeared to resemble one another more closely among patients than among healthy donors. Because cDNA was sequenced instead of genomic DNA, highly expressing activated cells could be over-represented, though the groups showed no difference in activation or CD3 levels.

What was sequenced was central memory CD4+ T cells from blood. The sequence was collected from a woman in her 30s with type 1 diabetes. The chain links TRBV7-9 with TRBJ2-5; the D region possibly corresponds to TRBD1 (5 bases align). The end of the DNA aligns better with TRBJ2-7, so the J call may be wrong. The CDR3 in this case is CASSHTQGFYEQYF. The DNA sequence is given as TGTGCCAGCAGCCACACCCAGGGATTCTACGAGCAGTACTTC.